This T cell receptor (beta chain) was captured in a study of early T cells in non-severe SARS-CoV-2 infection. About the study: It was bulk RNA from unsorted whole blood that was sequenced, and the chains were unpaired. Study conclusions and caveats: Missing private and CD4 specificities, VDJdb matching favored anti-spike CD8 responses.

The TCR library protocol was used to attach unique molecular identifiers. These identifiers were attached to individual cDNA molecules. TCRdb ran MiXCR on the 5' RACE reads and lists one entry per CDR3 protein. This table holds roughly 40,000 distinct CDR3 sequences, over 4% found once. Trimming took off 5 bases at V and 6 bases at J, with 10 bases between the two ends. Germline CDR1 and CDR2: SEHNR and FQNEAQ (reference sequence). The CDR3 runs to 12 residues. This clonotype was detected only a few times. Its antigen is not identified. Sequenced sample: whole blood. This receptor was identified in an adult who was a healthcare worker with PCR-confirmed SARS-CoV-2 infection or an uninfected control (not recorded which). The gene calls are TRBV7-9 and TRBJ1-1; D gene ambiguous. DNA for the CDR3: TGTGCCAGCAGCCCCCCTGGGGCTGAAGCTTTCTTT. Its protein product is CASSPPGAEAFF.